The 28 T cell receptor beta chains given below trace back to one sample, sequenced in a study of cytomegalovirus exposure and HLA in healthy donors. A multiplex PCR was run with 60 Vbeta primers and 13 Jbeta primers. Clones were read by immunoSEQ multiplex PCR, and TCRdb kept only the in-frame ones, dropping some. The table lists 150,000 or so clones, 70% of them singletons, with 2.1% in the top ten. The specimen was PBMCs. Source of these receptors: a woman aged 55-70 years in good health and CMV-seropositive.

J is TRBJ2-7 and V is TRBV7-9; D might be TRBD2 (6 bases). The CDR3 runs to 14 residues. Germline V gene sequence: CDR1 SEHNR, CDR2 FQNEAQ (reference sequence). Trimming pared 4 bases from V and 7 bases from J, leaving 17 bases between. The CDR3 here is CASSSSGTLGEQYF. CDR3 sequence (DNA): TGTGCCAGCAGCTCGTCTGGGACTCTAGGAGAGCAGTACTTC.

This rearrangement joins TRBV5-1 to TRBJ2-5; D is possibly TRBD2 (6 bases). This CDR3 spans 14 amino acids. Germline CDR1 and CDR2: SGHRS and YFSETQ. The V and J ends lost 4 bases and 5 bases respectively, with 15 bases between them. As DNA, the CDR3 is TGCGCCAGCAGCCAATCCGGGGGTCGGGAGACCCAGTACTTC. The encoded protein is CASSQSGGRETQYF. The full variable domain, its missing parts supplied by reference TRBV5-1 and TRBJ2-5, is KAGVTQTPRYLIKTRGQQVTLSCSPISGHRSVSWYQQTPGQGLQFLFEYFSETQRNKGNFPGRFSGRQFSNSRSEMNVSTLELGDSALYLCASSQSGGRETQYFGPGTRLLVL.

This sequence joins TRBV7-8 and TRBJ2-1; the D gene is possibly TRBD1 (6 bases). This CDR3 has 16 residues. The germline V gene encodes CDR1 SGHVS and CDR2 FQNEAQ. The V and J ends lost 8 bases and 1 base respectively, with 18 bases between them. The chain's CDR3 is CASLGQPYESYNEQFF. The CDR3 nucleotides are TGTGCCAGCCTAGGACAGCCTTATGAGTCCTACAATGAGCAGTTCTTC.

V gene TRBV13 combines with J gene TRBJ1-2, with D tentatively TRBD1 (5 bases). This CDR3 is built from 14 residues. The V end was cut by 2 bases, the J end by 2 bases, with 9 bases between. Germline V lookup: CDR1 PRHDT, CDR2 FYEKMQ (reference sequence). The CDR3 DNA sequence: TGTGCCAGCAGCTTAAGGGGAGGGAACTATGGCTACACCTTC. Amino acid sequence: CASSLRGGNYGYTF.

This clone appeared a few times. The chain combines TRBV5-1 with TRBJ2-7; 9 bases match TRBD1. Germline CDR1 and CDR2: SGHRS and YFSETQ. V shed 3 bases and J 5 bases; nucleotides not matched to a gene: 6. The CDR3 has 14 residues. Here the CDR3 DNA reads TGCGCCAGCAGCTCGGGGACAGGGCTCCACGAGCAGTACTTC. Translated, it gives CASSSGTGLHEQYF.

The chain has TRBV6-4 and TRBJ2-5, with D perhaps matching TRBD1 (5 bases). Trimming cost V 5 bases and J 1 base, with 14 bases left between them. CDR1 is MRHNA, CDR2 SNTAGT, per germline. The CDR3 consists of 15 residues. CDR3 loop: CASSRTQGVQETQYF. The CDR3 nucleotides are TGTGCCAGCAGTCGCACCCAGGGTGTCCAAGAGACCCAGTACTTC.

The chain is built from TRBV25-1 and TRBJ2-1; D is uncertain. Trimming left V 0 bases short and J 5 bases short, with 14 bases between. CDR1 and CDR2 from the germline V gene are MGHDK and SYGVNS. There are 16 residues in the CDR3. The CDR3 region is CASSEYSLGHHNEQFF. The CDR3 DNA reads TGTGCCAGCAGTGAATATTCCCTAGGCCACCACAATGAGCAGTTCTTC. Full variable domain (rest looked up from reference TRBV25-1 and TRBJ2-1): EADIYQTPRYLVIGTGKKITLECSQTMGHDKMYWYQQDPGMELHLIHYSYGVNSTEKGDLSSESTVSRIRTEHFPLTLESARPSHTSQYLCASSEYSLGHHNEQFFGPGTRLTVL.

This rearrangement joins TRBV29-1 to TRBJ2-1; 9 bases fit TRBD2. The junction had 10 bases not matched to a gene; V was cut back by 3 bases and J by 7 bases. CDR3 length: 15 amino acids. The germline V gene has CDR1 SQVTM and CDR2 ANQGSEA. This CDR3 is CSVDGGRAGRNEQFF. The CDR3 DNA follows: TGCAGCGTTGACGGCGGGAGGGCCGGTAGAAATGAGCAGTTCTTC.

The J gene is TRBJ2-7, the V gene TRBV6-1; 14 positions match TRBD2. V lost 2 bases to trimming and J lost 2 bases; unmatched junction nucleotides: 5. Germline CDR1 reads MNHNS; CDR2 reads SASEGT. The CDR3 extends over 17 amino acids. CDR3 nucleotide sequence: TGTGCCAGCAGTGAACTCGGGGGACTAGCGGGAGCCTACGAGCAGTACTTC. Its translation is CASSELGGLAGAYEQYF.

The chain is built from TRBV2 and TRBJ1-1, with D maybe TRBD1 (6 bases). This CDR3 spans 14 amino acids. The germline gives CDR1 SNHLY, CDR2 FYNNEI. V shed 6 bases and J shed 1 base, with 12 bases lying between them. CDR3 nucleotides: TGTGCCAGCAGGGGACAAACAGGGAACACTGAAGCTTTCTTT. Translated, it gives CASRGQTGNTEAFF.

The J gene is TRBJ2-1, the V gene TRBV4-2, with a weak D call TRBD1 (5 bases). Germline CDR1 reads LGHNA; CDR2 reads YNFKEQ. This CDR3 comprises 14 residues. V was shortened by 2 bases and J by 4 bases, with 9 bases between the two germline ends. Here the CDR3 reads CASSQSDNYNEQFF. The CDR3 region has the DNA TGTGCCAGCAGCCAATCGGACAATTACAATGAGCAGTTCTTC.

The chain combines TRBV27 with TRBJ2-2; 9 nucleotides align to TRBD2. This CDR3 has 17 amino acids. V lost 4 bases, J lost 5 bases, and 11 bases stayed unmatched. Germline values: CDR1 MNHEY, CDR2 SMNVEV (reference sequence). The CDR3 DNA sequence: TGTGCCAGCAGTTCCGGCGGGAGGGCCTGGCGGACCGGGGAGCTGTTTTTT. As protein: CASSSGGRAWRTGELFF.

The chain links TRBV7-9 to TRBJ1-5; D gene ambiguous. From germline, CDR1 is SEHNR and CDR2 FQNEAQ (reference sequence). This CDR3 region has 17 residues. V lost 5 bases and J lost 4, with 21 bases in between. In DNA form, the CDR3 reads TGTGCCAGCAGCCCCGACCCCGGGGAACGGTCTAATCAGCCCCAGCATTTT. The encoded protein is CASSPDPGERSNQPQHF.

This clone was observed a handful of times. This rearrangement joins TRBV6-5 to TRBJ1-5; 8 positions match TRBD1. From germline, CDR1 is MNHEY and CDR2 SVGAGI. The CDR3 totals 14 residues. The V gene end was trimmed by 5 bases and the J gene end by 5 bases; junction bases not matched to a gene: 5. CDR3: CASSRQGRDQPQHF. The DNA for the CDR3 is TGTGCCAGCAGTCGACAGGGGAGAGATCAGCCCCAGCATTTT.

The chain carries TRBV28 and TRBJ1-2; no clear D. Trimming shortened V by 3 bases and J by 8 bases, and 13 bases separated the two germline ends. CDR1 and CDR2 (germline): MDHEN, SYDVKM. CDR3 length: 13 residues. The CDR3 coding sequence is TGTGCCAGCAGTTTGGAGGGATATGGAGGCTACACCTTC. Its protein is CASSLEGYGGYTF.

This clone showed up just a few times. This chain connects TRBV2 to TRBJ2-3, with D unclear. Trimming left V 5 bases short and J 0 bases short, with 6 bases between. CDR3 size: 13 residues. The germline V gene encodes CDR1 SNHLY and CDR2 FYNNEI. CDR3 amino acids: CASSTSSTDTQYF. In DNA, the CDR3 is TGTGCCAGCAGTACATCTAGCACAGATACGCAGTATTTT.

V usage is TRBV23-1 and J usage is TRBJ1-2; 8 nucleotides agree with TRBD1. TRBV23-1 is placed among ORFs of uncertain function. The V segment lost 2 bases and the J segment 6 bases; nucleotides outside the gene matches: 5. The CDR3 extends over 14 amino acids. The CDR3 coding sequence is TGCGCCAGCAGTCAACCGACAGGGGCCGATGGCTACACCTTC. Translating it yields CASSQPTGADGYTF.

This chain uses TRBV10-3 with TRBJ1-5; D is unresolved. Trimming shortened V by 0 bases and J by 2 bases, and 8 bases separated the two germline ends. In germline, CDR1 is ENHRY, CDR2 SYGVKD. The CDR3 has 15 residues. The CDR3 here is CAISESGQGNQPQHF. CDR3 coding DNA: TGTGCCATCAGTGAGTCGGGTCAGGGCAATCAGCCCCAGCATTTT.

V is TRBV7-9 and J is TRBJ2-5; perhaps TRBD1 as D (6 bases). Germline V CDR1 and CDR2: SEHNR, FQNEAQ (reference sequence). The V end lost 4 bases, the J end lost 2 bases, and 17 bases lay between the germline ends. The CDR3 is 16 residues long. In DNA, the CDR3 is TGTGCCAGCAGCTCGTCGGACAGACCCATTCAAGAGACCCAGTACTTC. As protein: CASSSSDRPIQETQYF.

The genes are TRBV28 and TRBJ1-2; 7 positions match TRBD1. The CDR3 sequence is 14 residues long. With 6 bases clipped from V and 2 bases from J, the junction kept 6 bases outside the gene matches. Germline loops: CDR1 MDHEN, CDR2 SYDVKM. The CDR3 here is CASSTSTGNYGYTF. As DNA, the CDR3 is TGTGCCAGCAGCACTTCGACAGGGAACTATGGCTACACCTTC.

The chain joins TRBV4-1 to TRBJ2-3; no firm D call. V lost 3 bases and J lost 1, with 11 bases in between. Germline CDR1 MGHRA, CDR2 YSYEKL. This CDR3 contains 15 residues. The CDR3 nucleotides read TGCGCCAGCAGCCAGAGTACCGCGGGCACAGATACGCAGTATTTT. Translated: CASSQSTAGTDTQYF.

This clone was recorded a few times. The chain employs TRBV28 and TRBJ1-5; D perhaps matches TRBD1 (6 bases). With 6 bases removed from V and 0 bases from J, the gap between germline ends came to 15 bases. The CDR3 contains 16 residues. CDR1 is MDHEN, CDR2 SYDVKM, per germline. CDR3 residues: CASSPTGGYSNQPQHF. The CDR3, as DNA: TGTGCCAGCAGCCCGACAGGCGGCTATAGCAATCAGCCCCAGCATTTT.

This clone was recorded once. V and J are TRBV28 and TRBJ2-7, with no clear D. The CDR3 consists of 13 residues. Between the trimmed V and J ends, which lost 5 bases and 3 bases, there was a span of 11 bases. Germline CDR1 is MDHEN and CDR2 is SYDVKM. The CDR3 is CASSRQMGYEQYF. In DNA, the CDR3 is TGTGCCAGCAGTCGACAAATGGGCTACGAGCAGTACTTC.

The chain employs TRBV29-1 and TRBJ2-7; 7 nucleotides line up with TRBD1. This CDR3 has 15 amino acids. V shed 4 bases, J shed 0 bases, and the junction held 9 bases outside the gene matches. Germline V CDR1 and CDR2: SQVTM, ANQGSEA. CDR3 in DNA: TGCAGCGTTGTAATCAGGGGGATATACTCCTACGAGCAGTACTTC. Amino acid sequence: CSVVIRGIYSYEQYF.

This chain connects TRBV4-1 to TRBJ1-5; 8 nucleotides align to TRBD1. The CDR3 is 20 residues long. Trimming at V came to 3 bases and at J to 0 bases, leaving 16 bases not matched to a gene. The V gene's germline CDR1 is MGHRA and CDR2 YSYEKL. In DNA, the CDR3 is TGCGCCAGCAGCCACGTCCTAGGTGGCAGGGGGCCTAGTAGCAATCAGCCCCAGCATTTT. Translating gives CASSHVLGGRGPSSNQPQHF.

This clone was observed a handful of times. The chain uses TRBV2 and TRBJ1-1; possibly TRBD1 for D (5 bases). This CDR3 contains 14 residues. Germline CDR1 and CDR2: SNHLY and FYNNEI. Trimming removed 2 bases at V and 7 bases at J, with 14 bases between. In nucleotides, the CDR3 is TGTGCCAGCAGTGAAAGGGGCGGGGTATATGAAGCTTTCTTT. Amino acid sequence: CASSERGGVYEAFF.

The chain uses TRBV28 and TRBJ1-1; 7 nucleotides line up with TRBD1. V was clipped by 4 bases and J by 9 bases; unmatched bases: 11. The germline CDR1 and CDR2 sequences are MDHEN and SYDVKM. The CDR3 length is 14 residues. For the CDR3, the DNA is TGTGCCAGCAGTTCCGGAGGGTCACAGGGGAAAGCTTTCTTT. Translation: CASSSGGSQGKAFF.

The V and J genes are TRBV19 and TRBJ2-1; 9 bases map to TRBD2. This CDR3 comprises 15 residues. With V trimmed by 4 bases and J by 2 bases, 3 bases remained unmatched. The germline V gene has CDR1 LNHDA and CDR2 SQIVND (reference sequence). CDR3 sequence reads: CASSKTSGAYNEQFF. The CDR3 DNA sequence: TGTGCCAGTAGTAAGACTAGCGGAGCCTACAATGAGCAGTTCTTC.